The 12 T cell receptor beta chains in this list originate from one sample, sequenced in a study of monozygotic twins with inflammatory bowel disease. TCRdb reprocessed the 5' RACE reads; each CDR3 protein has one entry and no DNA is given. In total, the table holds some 89,000 distinct CDR3 sequences. Sequences were obtained from blood. Receptors originate from a human donor with ulcerative colitis or Crohn's disease, or a healthy co-twin of an affected twin (not recorded which).

This sequence joins TRBV5-1 and TRBJ1-1. Germline-derived CDR1 and CDR2 are SGHRS and YFSETQ. The CDR3 spans 14 residues. CDR3 in amino acids: CASSLSGRNTEAFF.

V is TRBV5-6 and J is TRBJ2-7; TCRdb indicates TRBD1, and absent DNA this call remains unverified. Germline values: CDR1 SGHDT, CDR2 YYEEEE. The CDR3 runs 14 residues. The CDR3 spells CASSQTGAIGEQYF.

The rearrangement uses TRBV7-9 and TRBJ2-4. CDR3 length: 16 residues. The V gene's germline CDR1 is SEHNR and CDR2 FQNEAQ (reference sequence). The CDR3 loop reads CASSFEGSPAKNIQYF.

The V gene is TRBV7-4, the J gene TRBJ2-7; the TCRdb D gene call, TRBD1, has no DNA to confirm it. This CDR3 region has 14 residues. Germline CDR1 reads SGHVT; CDR2 reads SQSDAQ. CDR3 sequence: CASSSGQVSYEQYF.

The chain carries TRBV29-1 and TRBJ1-1; TCRdb outputs TRBD1, but without DNA this stays unchecked. The CDR3 totals 12 residues. Germline V gene sequence: CDR1 SQVTM, CDR2 ANQGSEA. The CDR3: CSAGGWNTEAFF.

This chain connects TRBV3-1 to TRBJ2-3. Looked up from germline, CDR1 is LGHDT and CDR2 is YNNKEL (reference sequence). The CDR3 has 14 residues. CDR3 region: CASSQIEDTDTQYF.

The genes are TRBV19 and TRBJ2-2; TCRdb lists TRBD1, though no DNA is available to test this call. In germline, CDR1 is LNHDA, CDR2 SQIVND (reference sequence). This CDR3 spans 12 amino acids. The CDR3 reads CASSWGSGELFF. The full variable domain, its missing parts supplied by reference TRBV19 and TRBJ2-2, is DGGITQSPKYLFRKEGQNVTLSCEQNLNHDAMYWYRQDPGQGLRLIYYSQIVNDFQKGDIAEGYSVSREKKESFPLTVTSAQKNPTAFYLCASSWGSGELFFGEGSRLTVL.

This chain connects TRBV9 to TRBJ2-1; absent DNA, TCRdb's TRBD1 call cannot be checked. CDR3 length: 15 residues. Germline V CDR1 and CDR2: SGDLS, YYNGEE. The CDR3 protein is CASSVAGQRGDEQFF.

The chain combines TRBV11-2 with TRBJ2-1; the TRBD1 assignment by TCRdb is unverifiable without DNA. Germline V gene data show CDR1 as SGHAT and CDR2 as FQNNGV. The CDR3 is 19 amino acids. The CDR3: CASSLDPSLEGGPRDEQFF.

The rearrangement joins TRBV11-2 to TRBJ2-5; TCRdb's D gene call, TRBD1, goes unchecked for lack of DNA. CDR3 size: 15 residues. Germline CDR1 and CDR2: SGHAT and FQNNGV. CDR3: CASSLDGGREETQYF.

This chain uses TRBV12-3 or TRBV12-4 with TRBJ1-2; TCRdb indicates TRBD1, and absent DNA this call remains unverified. This CDR3 is built from 14 residues. CDR3 region: CASRKTGGGDGYTF.

The CDR3 here is CASSRGVQETQYF. The gene calls are TRBV11-2 and TRBJ2-5. Germline V lookup: CDR1 SGHAT, CDR2 FQNNGV. The CDR3 is made up of 13 amino acids.